Described below is a single T cell receptor beta chain sequence and its context. CDR1 LNHNV and CDR2 YYDKDF come from the germline V gene (reference sequence). The CDR3 runs to 16 residues. V was pared by 3 bases and J by 1 base, with 4 bases of the junction left unmatched. Method: immunoSEQ multiplex PCR; TCRdb's copy keeps in-frame clones and lacks some. The sample consists of tens of thousands of clones, over 80% of them appearing once. This sample stems from a study of T cell changes during pregnancy in multiple sclerosis. V usage is TRBV15 and J usage is TRBJ2-3; TRBD1 matches at 10 bases. The clonotype comes from a female donor with multiple sclerosis, enrolled in a pregnancy study. The input for sequencing was CD4+ T cells from peripheral blood mononuclear cells, taken in the third trimester of pregnancy. This CDR3 reads CATSRSTGGRTDTQYF. The CDR3 DNA follows: TGTGCCACCAGCAGGTCGACAGGGGGCCGCACAGATACGCAGTATTTT.